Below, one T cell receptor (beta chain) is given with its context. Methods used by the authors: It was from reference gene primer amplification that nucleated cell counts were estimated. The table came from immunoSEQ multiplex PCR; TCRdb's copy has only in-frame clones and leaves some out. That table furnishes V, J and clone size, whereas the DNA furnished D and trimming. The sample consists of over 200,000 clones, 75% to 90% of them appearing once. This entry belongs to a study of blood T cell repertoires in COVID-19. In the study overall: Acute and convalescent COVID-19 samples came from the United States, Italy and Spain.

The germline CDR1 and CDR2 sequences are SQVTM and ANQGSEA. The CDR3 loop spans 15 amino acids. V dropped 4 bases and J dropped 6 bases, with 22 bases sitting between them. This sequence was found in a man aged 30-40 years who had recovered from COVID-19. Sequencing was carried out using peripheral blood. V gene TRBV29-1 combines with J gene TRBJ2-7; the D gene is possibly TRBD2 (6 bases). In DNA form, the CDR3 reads TGCAGCGTTGGTAATATAGGGACTTCTTGGAGCGAGCAGTACTTC. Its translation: CSVGNIGTSWSEQYF.